These T cell receptor beta chains were read from a single sample in a study of shared clonotypes between healthy human individuals. The method was immunoSEQ multiplex PCR; TCRdb's version includes in-frame clones alone and lacks a portion of them. The table includes 650,000 to 800,000 clones, just over 90% detected once. Sequencing was performed on naive CD8+ T cells sorted from blood. The receptors derive from a man aged 25-45 years in good health. Each CDR3 is given with its conserved first and last residue. Fields, in order: CDR3 DNA, CDR3 protein, CDR3 length, V gene, D gene, clone size, J gene. D genes are given only for firm matches. Expanded clones get a size class; other rows say once, few or many, or leave the size out.

DNA: TGTGCCAGCAGCTTAGCGGGCCGACTAGCGGGAAGGCAGTACTTC
CDR3: CASSLAGRLAGRQYF
length: 15
V: TRBV11-2
D: TRBD2
size: -
J: TRBJ2-7

DNA: TGCAGCGTTGAAAGAGGGGCCTACGAGCAGTACTTC
CDR3: CSVERGAYEQYF
length: 12
V: TRBV29-1
D: -
size: -
J: TRBJ2-7

DNA: TGTGCCAGCAGCCATGGAGTGGAAGCTTTCTTT
CDR3: CASSHGVEAFF
length: 11
V: TRBV5-4
D: -
size: few
J: TRBJ1-1

DNA: TGTGCCAGCAGCGTAGGGTCCTACAATGAGCAGTTCTTC
CDR3: CASSVGSYNEQFF
length: 13
V: TRBV9
D: -
size: once
J: TRBJ2-1

DNA: TGTGCCAGCAGTGCCGGCAGGACAGGTTCTTACGAGCAGTACTTC
CDR3: CASSAGRTGSYEQYF
length: 15
V: TRBV2
D: TRBD1
size: -
J: TRBJ2-7

DNA: TGCGCCAGCAGCCAAGATCTGTTTCCAGCGGGTGGGGCCAAAAACATTCAGTACTTC
CDR3: CASSQDLFPAGGAKNIQYF
length: 19
V: TRBV4-1
D: -
size: -
J: TRBJ2-4

DNA: TGTGCCATCAGTGCATTCGAACTGATGAACACCGGGGAGCTGTTTTTT
CDR3: CAISAFELMNTGELFF
length: 16
V: TRBV10-3
D: -
size: -
J: TRBJ2-2

DNA: TGCAGCGCCGGAGGGCGGAGCGTCTCTGGGGCCAACGTCCTGACTTTC
CDR3: CSAGGRSVSGANVLTF
length: 16
V: TRBV29-1
D: -
size: -
J: TRBJ2-6

DNA: TGTGCCAGCAGCTTAGCGGTTAACCCCTACGAGCAGTACTTC
CDR3: CASSLAVNPYEQYF
length: 14
V: TRBV7-8
D: -
size: -
J: TRBJ2-7

DNA: TGTGCCAGCAGCGCGGGGAGTGAAAAACTGTTTTTT
CDR3: CASSAGSEKLFF
length: 12
V: TRBV5-6
D: -
size: -
J: TRBJ1-4

DNA: TGTGCCAGCAGCCGCTACGAGCAGTACTTC
CDR3: CASSRYEQYF
length: 10
V: TRBV28
D: -
size: once
J: TRBJ2-7

DNA: TGTGCCTGGAGTTGGACAGAGGGCAACGAGCAGTACTTC
CDR3: CAWSWTEGNEQYF
length: 13
V: TRBV30
D: -
size: -
J: TRBJ2-7

DNA: TGTGCCAGCAGTAGGAGGTTAGCGGGGCTGGGGGAGACCCAGTACTTC
CDR3: CASSRRLAGLGETQYF
length: 16
V: TRBV28
D: TRBD2
size: -
J: TRBJ2-5

DNA: TGTGCCACCAGCAGAGATTCAGGCTACGGGGATACGCAGTATTTT
CDR3: CATSRDSGYGDTQYF
length: 15
V: TRBV15
D: -
size: -
J: TRBJ2-3

DNA: TGCAGCGTTGAAGCTAACAGGGGGTACGAGCAGTACTTC
CDR3: CSVEANRGYEQYF
length: 13
V: TRBV29-1
D: TRBD1
size: -
J: TRBJ2-7

DNA: TGTGCCAGCAGTTTCGGGCCTAACCAATACGAGCAGTACTTC
CDR3: CASSFGPNQYEQYF
length: 14
V: TRBV27
D: -
size: -
J: TRBJ2-7

DNA: TGTGCCAGCAGCTTAGGGCAGGGGACGCTCTACAATGAGCAGTTCTTC
CDR3: CASSLGQGTLYNEQFF
length: 16
V: TRBV7-9
D: -
size: once
J: TRBJ2-1

DNA: TGTGCCAGCAGCTTTTACGGCGACGAGCAGTACTTC
CDR3: CASSFYGDEQYF
length: 12
V: TRBV7-9
D: -
size: -
J: TRBJ2-7

DNA: TGCGCCAGCAACTACAGCGCGTCGAACACTGAAGCTTTCTTT
CDR3: CASNYSASNTEAFF
length: 14
V: TRBV23-1
D: -
size: -
J: TRBJ1-1

DNA: TGTGCCAGCAGTTCCCGGGAGTCAAATACGTTTTTT
CDR3: CASSSRESNTFF
length: 12
V: TRBV6-5
D: -
size: -
J: TRBJ1-4

DNA: TGTGCCAGCCCTACGGGACCACCGAACACAGATACGCAGTATTTT
CDR3: CASPTGPPNTDTQYF
length: 15
V: TRBV13
D: -
size: once
J: TRBJ2-3

DNA: TGTGCCAGTGAAGGGGGAACTGAAGCTTTCTTT
CDR3: CASEGGTEAFF
length: 11
V: TRBV27
D: -
size: -
J: TRBJ1-1

DNA: TGTGCCGCCTCCGGGACACGAGATCAGCCCCAGCATTTT
CDR3: CAASGTRDQPQHF
length: 13
V: TRBV6-5
D: -
size: -
J: TRBJ1-5

DNA: TGCGCCAGCAGCCAAGATTCGGGCCGCGGATGGGACACCGGGGAGCTGTTTTTT
CDR3: CASSQDSGRGWDTGELFF
length: 18
V: TRBV4-3
D: -
size: -
J: TRBJ2-2

DNA: TGTGCCAGCAGCCAAGAAGGGCTGGGGGGCCAAGAGACCCAGTACTTC
CDR3: CASSQEGLGGQETQYF
length: 16
V: TRBV14
D: -
size: -
J: TRBJ2-5

DNA: TGTGCCAGCAGCGCCCCCGGGACAGGGGTGGTGGACGAGCAGTACTTC
CDR3: CASSAPGTGVVDEQYF
length: 16
V: TRBV7-9
D: TRBD1
size: -
J: TRBJ2-7

DNA: TGTGCCAGCTCCCCTTGGGGGCGGGACATCTCCTACGAGCAGTACTTC
CDR3: CASSPWGRDISYEQYF
length: 16
V: TRBV5-8
D: -
size: once
J: TRBJ2-7

DNA: TGTGCCACGAGAGGGGGTTACACCGGGGAGCTGTTTTTT
CDR3: CATRGGYTGELFF
length: 13
V: TRBV27
D: -
size: -
J: TRBJ2-2

DNA: TGTGCCAGCAACAATCCTAACAATGAGCAGTTCTTC
CDR3: CASNNPNNEQFF
length: 12
V: TRBV27
D: -
size: -
J: TRBJ2-1

DNA: TGTGCCAGCAGCCCGGGAGTAGCGGGAGAGGGTGAGACCCAGTACTTC
CDR3: CASSPGVAGEGETQYF
length: 16
V: TRBV4-2
D: TRBD2
size: -
J: TRBJ2-5

DNA: TGCGCCAGCAGTGAGCCCTGGGACAGTCGAAACACTGAAGCTTTCTTT
CDR3: CASSEPWDSRNTEAFF
length: 16
V: TRBV10-2
D: TRBD1
size: -
J: TRBJ1-1

DNA: TGTGCCAGCAGTTATGGACAGATTGCCGGGGAGCTGTTTTTT
CDR3: CASSYGQIAGELFF
length: 14
V: TRBV28
D: -
size: few
J: TRBJ2-2

DNA: TGTGCCAGCAGGCCTCCCTCCTCCTACGAGCAGTACTTC
CDR3: CASRPPSSYEQYF
length: 13
V: TRBV25-1
D: -
size: -
J: TRBJ2-7

DNA: TGTGCCTGGAGTGCCGGGACAGTCATTCCTGTCGAGCAGTACTTC
CDR3: CAWSAGTVIPVEQYF
length: 15
V: TRBV30
D: TRBD1
size: -
J: TRBJ2-7

DNA: TGCAGCGTCGAGTCGTCTGGGGACAGGGCTGGGTACACCTTC
CDR3: CSVESSGDRAGYTF
length: 14
V: TRBV29-1
D: TRBD1
size: -
J: TRBJ1-2

DNA: TGTGCCAGCAGCCCCTGGCAGGGAAGCACTGAAGCTTTCTTT
CDR3: CASSPWQGSTEAFF
length: 14
V: TRBV5-5
D: -
size: -
J: TRBJ1-1

DNA: TGTGCCAGCAGCTCATTAGACGACAGGGCTTCCCAAGAGACCCAGTACTTC
CDR3: CASSSLDDRASQETQYF
length: 17
V: TRBV7-9
D: TRBD1
size: -
J: TRBJ2-5

DNA: TGTGCCAGCAGCTTATGGGACAGCGAGGCGTACTTC
CDR3: CASSLWDSEAYF
length: 12
V: TRBV11-2
D: TRBD1
size: -
J: TRBJ2-4

DNA: TGTGCCAGTAGTATAGATTGGGGGGCTAGCTCCTACAATGAGCAGTTCTTC
CDR3: CASSIDWGASSYNEQFF
length: 17
V: TRBV19
D: -
size: -
J: TRBJ2-1

DNA: TGTGCCACCAGCAGAGAATTGGTGGCACAAGAGACCCAGTACTTC
CDR3: CATSRELVAQETQYF
length: 15
V: TRBV15
D: -
size: -
J: TRBJ2-5

DNA: TGCAGCCCATTAGAGACAGGGAAGACTGAAGCTTTCTTT
CDR3: CSPLETGKTEAFF
length: 13
V: TRBV29-1
D: TRBD1
size: once
J: TRBJ1-1

DNA: TGTGCCAGCATCGTTATCCGGGACACCTCCTACGAGCAGTACTTC
CDR3: CASIVIRDTSYEQYF
length: 15
V: TRBV27
D: -
size: -
J: TRBJ2-7

DNA: TGCAGCGTTGAAGAGAGCTATGGCTACACCTTC
CDR3: CSVEESYGYTF
length: 11
V: TRBV29-1
D: -
size: -
J: TRBJ1-2

DNA: TGCGCCAGCAGCCAAGATCACAAGGTAGCCTACAATGAGCAGTTCTTC
CDR3: CASSQDHKVAYNEQFF
length: 16
V: TRBV4-1
D: -
size: -
J: TRBJ2-1

DNA: TGTGCCACCAGCAACCTAAACGGGACTCCTAGAGATGGCTACACCTTC
CDR3: CATSNLNGTPRDGYTF
length: 16
V: TRBV15
D: -
size: -
J: TRBJ1-2

DNA: TGTGCCAGCAGTGAATTGGGACACGTCTACGAGCAGTACTTC
CDR3: CASSELGHVYEQYF
length: 14
V: TRBV2
D: -
size: -
J: TRBJ2-7

DNA: TGTGCCAGCACCGACTACGCCTACGAGCAGTACTTC
CDR3: CASTDYAYEQYF
length: 12
V: TRBV6-1
D: -
size: once
J: TRBJ2-7

DNA: TGTGCCAGCAGACTGGGACATTCGCAGAACTATGGCTACACCTTC
CDR3: CASRLGHSQNYGYTF
length: 15
V: TRBV7-9
D: -
size: -
J: TRBJ1-2

DNA: TGTGCCAGCAGCTTTGGAGGGACTAGCGGCGCGAACACCGGGGAGCTGTTTTTT
CDR3: CASSFGGTSGANTGELFF
length: 18
V: TRBV7-6
D: TRBD2
size: -
J: TRBJ2-2

DNA: TGCGCCAGCAGCCTCCGGTTATTGGATCAGGATGAGCAGTTCTTC
CDR3: CASSLRLLDQDEQFF
length: 15
V: TRBV4-1
D: -
size: -
J: TRBJ2-1

DNA: TGTGCCAGCAGTTTCGAAACATTGGGGGCCTCCGCCTACAATGAGCAGTTCTTC
CDR3: CASSFETLGASAYNEQFF
length: 18
V: TRBV28
D: -
size: -
J: TRBJ2-1

DNA: TGTGCCAGCAGCTTAGTGGGGGCGGATACGCAGTATTTT
CDR3: CASSLVGADTQYF
length: 13
V: TRBV7-2
D: -
size: -
J: TRBJ2-3

DNA: TGTGCCAGCAGTCCCCTCGGGACAGCCTCCTACGAGCAGTACTTC
CDR3: CASSPLGTASYEQYF
length: 15
V: TRBV27
D: TRBD1
size: -
J: TRBJ2-7

DNA: TGTGCGAGGGAGGGGGGCAATCAGCCCCAGCATTTT
CDR3: CAREGGNQPQHF
length: 12
V: TRBV5-3
D: -
size: -
J: TRBJ1-5

DNA: TGTGCCAGCAGCGTAGACGGGGGGGAAGAGACCCAGTACTTC
CDR3: CASSVDGGEETQYF
length: 14
V: TRBV9
D: TRBD2
size: -
J: TRBJ2-5

DNA: TGTGCCAGCAGTGAACACTACGAGCAGTACTTC
CDR3: CASSEHYEQYF
length: 11
V: TRBV6-1
D: -
size: many
J: TRBJ2-7

DNA: TGTGCCAGCAGCTTTGGGACAGGGCACTATGGCTACACCTTC
CDR3: CASSFGTGHYGYTF
length: 14
V: TRBV5-6
D: TRBD1
size: once
J: TRBJ1-2

DNA: TGTGCCAGCAGTTACGGTACAGAAAACACTGAAGCTTTCTTT
CDR3: CASSYGTENTEAFF
length: 14
V: TRBV6-5
D: -
size: -
J: TRBJ1-1